Here is one T cell receptor beta chain with its context. The data were obtained in a study of blood T cell repertoires in COVID-19. Study summary: Acute and convalescent COVID-19 samples came from the United States, Italy and Spain. T cells, B-cell-depleted T cells, or PBMCs supplied cDNA or gDNA.

The CDR3 extends over 15 amino acids. Looked up from germline, CDR1 is SNHLY and CDR2 is FYNNEI. The V end was cut by 8 bases, the J end by 7 bases, with 18 bases between. Symptom resolution, clearance, or two negative PCRs marked the recovered donors of Cohort 3. Original processing notes: Cell counts per sample came from amplifying reference gene primers. Measured with immunoSEQ multiplex PCR; TCRdb has only the in-frame clones, and not every one. D and trimming were read from the DNA, whereas the V and J calls and clone size are those reported in that table. The sample includes approximately 490,000 clones, roughly nine tenths of them seen just once.

Input material: PBMCs or T cells enriched from blood (not recorded which). The rearrangement uses TRBV2 and TRBJ1-6; no clear D. The source of this sequence is a woman between 55 and 75 years old who had recovered from COVID-19. The DNA of the CDR3 is TGTGCCAGCGTAAACTTGGCAGGTGTGAATTCACCCCTCCACTTT. Its translation is CASVNLAGVNSPLHF.